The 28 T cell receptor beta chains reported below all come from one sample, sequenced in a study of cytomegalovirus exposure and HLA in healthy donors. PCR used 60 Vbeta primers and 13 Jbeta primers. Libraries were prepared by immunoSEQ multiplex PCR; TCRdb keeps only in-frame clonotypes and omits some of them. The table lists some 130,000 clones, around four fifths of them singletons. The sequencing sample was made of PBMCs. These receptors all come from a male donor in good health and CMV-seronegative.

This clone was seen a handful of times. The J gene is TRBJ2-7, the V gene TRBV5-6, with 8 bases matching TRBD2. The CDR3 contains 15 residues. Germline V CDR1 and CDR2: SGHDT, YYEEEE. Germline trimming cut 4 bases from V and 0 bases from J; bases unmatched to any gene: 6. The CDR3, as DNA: TGTGCCAGCAGCATTAGCGGGACCCCCTCCTACGAGCAGTACTTC. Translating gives CASSISGTPSYEQYF.

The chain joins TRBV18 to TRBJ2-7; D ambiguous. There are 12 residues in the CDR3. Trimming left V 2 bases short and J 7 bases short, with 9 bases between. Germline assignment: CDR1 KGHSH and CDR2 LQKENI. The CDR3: CASSPIAQEQYF. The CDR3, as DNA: TGTGCCAGCTCACCAATTGCGCAAGAGCAGTACTTC.

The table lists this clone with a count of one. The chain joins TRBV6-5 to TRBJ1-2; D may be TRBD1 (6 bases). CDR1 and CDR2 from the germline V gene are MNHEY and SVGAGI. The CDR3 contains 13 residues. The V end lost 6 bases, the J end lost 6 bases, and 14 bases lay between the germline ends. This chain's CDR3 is CASRRDIIDGYTF. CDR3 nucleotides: TGTGCCAGCAGGAGGGACATCATCGATGGCTACACCTTC.

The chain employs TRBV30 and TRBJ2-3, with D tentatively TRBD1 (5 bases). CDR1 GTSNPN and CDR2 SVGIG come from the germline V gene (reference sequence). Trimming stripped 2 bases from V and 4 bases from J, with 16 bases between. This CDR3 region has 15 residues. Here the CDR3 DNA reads TGTGCCTGGAGTAGGACAAGTTGGCCGGCAGATACGCAGTATTTT. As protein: CAWSRTSWPADTQYF. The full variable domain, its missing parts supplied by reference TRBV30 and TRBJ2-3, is SQTIHQWPATLVQPVGSPLSLECTVEGTSNPNLYWYRQAAGRGLQLLFYSVGIGQISSEVPQNLSASRPQDRQFILSSKKLLLSDSGFYLCAWSRTSWPADTQYFGPGTRLTVL.

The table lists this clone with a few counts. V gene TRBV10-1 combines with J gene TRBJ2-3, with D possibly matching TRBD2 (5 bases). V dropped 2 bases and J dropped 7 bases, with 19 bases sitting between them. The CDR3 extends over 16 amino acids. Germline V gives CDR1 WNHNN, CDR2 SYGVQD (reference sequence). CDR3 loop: CASSEPILEVNHTQYF. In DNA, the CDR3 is TGCGCCAGCAGTGAGCCGATACTAGAGGTTAACCATACGCAGTATTTT.

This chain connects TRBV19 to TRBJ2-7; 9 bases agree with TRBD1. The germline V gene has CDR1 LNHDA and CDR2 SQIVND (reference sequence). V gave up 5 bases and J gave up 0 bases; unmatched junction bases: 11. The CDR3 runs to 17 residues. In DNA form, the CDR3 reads TGTGCCAGTAGTGTCCAAACCGGGACAGGGACCTCCTACGAGCAGTACTTC. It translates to CASSVQTGTGTSYEQYF. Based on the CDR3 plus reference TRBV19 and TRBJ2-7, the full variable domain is DGGITQSPKYLFRKEGQNVTLSCEQNLNHDAMYWYRQDPGQGLRLIYYSQIVNDFQKGDIAEGYSVSREKKESFPLTVTSAQKNPTAFYLCASSVQTGTGTSYEQYFGPGTRLTVT.

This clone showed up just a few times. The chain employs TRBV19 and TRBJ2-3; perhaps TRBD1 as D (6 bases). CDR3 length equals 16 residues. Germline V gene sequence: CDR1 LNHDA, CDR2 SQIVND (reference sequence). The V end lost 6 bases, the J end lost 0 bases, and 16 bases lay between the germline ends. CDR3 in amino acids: CASSHQTGLSTDTQYF. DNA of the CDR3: TGTGCCAGTAGCCATCAGACAGGACTCAGCACAGATACGCAGTATTTT.

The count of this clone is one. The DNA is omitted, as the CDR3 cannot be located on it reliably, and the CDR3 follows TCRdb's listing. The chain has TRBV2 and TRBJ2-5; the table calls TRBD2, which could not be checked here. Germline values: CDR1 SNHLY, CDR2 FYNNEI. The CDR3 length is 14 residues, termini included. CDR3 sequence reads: CASILDSPQETQYF.

The CDR3: CASNRRGWGYTF. DNA of the CDR3: TGTGCCAGCAATCGAAGGGGCTGGGGCTACACCTTC. V gene TRBV9 combines with J gene TRBJ1-2; D possibly corresponds to TRBD1 (5 bases). This CDR3 contains 12 residues. CDR1 is SGDLS and CDR2 is YYNGEE in the germline V gene. Deletions cut 6 bases from V and 8 bases from J, with 14 bases between.

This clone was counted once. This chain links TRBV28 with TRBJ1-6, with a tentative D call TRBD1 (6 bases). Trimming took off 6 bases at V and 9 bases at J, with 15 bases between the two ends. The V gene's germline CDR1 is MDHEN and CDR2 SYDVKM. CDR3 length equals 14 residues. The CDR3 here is CASSRQVHGSPLHF. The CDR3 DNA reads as TGTGCCAGCAGCAGACAGGTGCATGGTTCACCCCTCCACTTT.

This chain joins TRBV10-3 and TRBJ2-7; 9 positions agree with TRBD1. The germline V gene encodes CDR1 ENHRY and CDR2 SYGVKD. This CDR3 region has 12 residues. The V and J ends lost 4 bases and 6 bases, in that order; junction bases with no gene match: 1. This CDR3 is CAISGQGVEQYF. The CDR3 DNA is TGTGCCATCAGTGGACAGGGGGTCGAGCAGTACTTC.

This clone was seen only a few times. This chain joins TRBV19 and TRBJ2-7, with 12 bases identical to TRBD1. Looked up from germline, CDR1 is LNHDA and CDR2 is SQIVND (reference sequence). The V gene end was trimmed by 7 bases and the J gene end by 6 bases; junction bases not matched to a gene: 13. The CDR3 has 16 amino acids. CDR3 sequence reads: CASTFGHGTGGGEQYF. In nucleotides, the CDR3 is TGTGCCAGTACCTTCGGTCACGGGACAGGGGGCGGCGAGCAGTACTTC.

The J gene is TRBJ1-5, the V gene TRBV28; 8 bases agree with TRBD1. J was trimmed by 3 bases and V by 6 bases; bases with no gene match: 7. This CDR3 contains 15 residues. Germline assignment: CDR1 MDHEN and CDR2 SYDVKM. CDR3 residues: CASRQGATLNQPQHF. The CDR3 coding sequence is TGTGCCAGCAGGCAGGGGGCCACTCTCAATCAGCCCCAGCATTTT.

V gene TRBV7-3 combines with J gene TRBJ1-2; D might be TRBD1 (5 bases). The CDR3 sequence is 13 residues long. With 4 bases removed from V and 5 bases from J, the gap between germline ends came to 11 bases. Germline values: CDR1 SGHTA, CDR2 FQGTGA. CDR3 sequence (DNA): TGTGCCAGCAGCTCCCAGCAGGGATATGGCTACACCTTC. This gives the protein CASSSQQGYGYTF. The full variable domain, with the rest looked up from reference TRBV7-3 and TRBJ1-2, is GAGVSQTPSNKVTEKGKYVELRCDPISGHTALYWYRQSLGQGPEFLIYFQGTGAADDSGLPNDRFFAVRPEGSVSTLKIQRTERGDSAVYLCASSSQQGYGYTFGSGTRLTVV.

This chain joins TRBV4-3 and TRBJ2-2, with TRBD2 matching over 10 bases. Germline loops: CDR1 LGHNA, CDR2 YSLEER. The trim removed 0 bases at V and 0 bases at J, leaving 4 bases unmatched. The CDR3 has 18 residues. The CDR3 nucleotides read TGCGCCAGCAGCCAAGATCTAGCGGGGGCAGCGAACACCGGGGAGCTGTTTTTT. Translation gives CASSQDLAGAANTGELFF.

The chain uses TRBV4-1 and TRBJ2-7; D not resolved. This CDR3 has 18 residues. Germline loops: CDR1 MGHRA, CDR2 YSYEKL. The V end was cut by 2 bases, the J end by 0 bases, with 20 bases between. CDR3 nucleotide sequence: TGCGCCAGCAGCCAACCGCCCCGATCGCGGATAGGCTCCTACGAGCAGTACTTC. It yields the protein CASSQPPRSRIGSYEQYF.

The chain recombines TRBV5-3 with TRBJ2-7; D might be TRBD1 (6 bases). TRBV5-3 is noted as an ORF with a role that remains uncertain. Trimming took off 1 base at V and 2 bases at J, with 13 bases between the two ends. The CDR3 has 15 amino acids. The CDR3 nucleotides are TGTGCCAGAAGCTTGTATACCGACAGGACCTACGAGCAGTACTTC. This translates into CARSLYTDRTYEQYF.

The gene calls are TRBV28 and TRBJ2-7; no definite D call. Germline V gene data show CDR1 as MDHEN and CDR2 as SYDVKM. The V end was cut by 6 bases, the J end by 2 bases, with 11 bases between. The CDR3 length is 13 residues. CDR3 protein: CASRRLTPYEQYF. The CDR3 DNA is TGTGCCAGCAGACGGCTGACTCCCTACGAGCAGTACTTC. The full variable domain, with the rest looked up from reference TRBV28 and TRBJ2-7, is DVKVTQSSRYLVKRTGEKVFLECVQDMDHENMFWYRQDPGLGLRLIYFSYDVKMKEKGDIPEGYSVSREKKERFSLILESASTNQTSMYLCASRRLTPYEQYFGPGTRLTVT.

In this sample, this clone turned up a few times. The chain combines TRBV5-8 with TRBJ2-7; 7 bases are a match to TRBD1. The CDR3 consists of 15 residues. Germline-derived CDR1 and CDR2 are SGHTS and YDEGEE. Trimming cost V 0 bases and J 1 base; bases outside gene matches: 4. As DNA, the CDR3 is TGTGCCAGCAGCTTGGGCCGACAGGGTTCCTACGAGCAGTACTTC. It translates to CASSLGRQGSYEQYF. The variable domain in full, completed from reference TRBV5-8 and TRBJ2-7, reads EAGVTQSPTHLIKTRGQQATLRCSPISGHTSVYWYQQALGLGLQFLLWYDEGEERNRGNFPPRFSGRQFPNYSSELNVNALELEDSALYLCASSLGRQGSYEQYFGPGTRLTVT.

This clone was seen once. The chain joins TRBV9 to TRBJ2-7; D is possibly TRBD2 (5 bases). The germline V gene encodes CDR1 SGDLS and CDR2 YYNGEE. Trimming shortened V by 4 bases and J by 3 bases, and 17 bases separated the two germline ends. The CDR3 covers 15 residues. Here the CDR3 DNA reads TGTGCCAGCAGCCCGGAGGTTGAGGGAGTCTACGAGCAGTACTTC. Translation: CASSPEVEGVYEQYF.

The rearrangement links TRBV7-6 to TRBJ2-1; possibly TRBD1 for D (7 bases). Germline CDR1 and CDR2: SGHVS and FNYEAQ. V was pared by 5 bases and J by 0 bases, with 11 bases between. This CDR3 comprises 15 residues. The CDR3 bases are TGTGCCAGCAGCCCGCAGGGGGGCTCCTACAATGAGCAGTTCTTC. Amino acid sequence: CASSPQGGSYNEQFF. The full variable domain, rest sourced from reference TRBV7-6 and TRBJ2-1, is GAGVSQSPRYKVTKRGQDVALRCDPISGHVSLYWYRQALGQGPEFLTYFNYEAQQDKSGLPNDRFSAERPEGSISTLTIQRTEQRDSAMYRCASSPQGGSYNEQFFGPGTRLTVL.

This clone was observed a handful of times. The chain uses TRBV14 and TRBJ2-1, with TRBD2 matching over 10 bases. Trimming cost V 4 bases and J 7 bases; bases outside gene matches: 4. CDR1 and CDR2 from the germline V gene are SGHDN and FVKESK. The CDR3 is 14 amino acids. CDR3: CASSPSGSTNEQFF. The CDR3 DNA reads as TGTGCCAGCAGCCCTAGCGGGAGTACGAATGAGCAGTTCTTC.

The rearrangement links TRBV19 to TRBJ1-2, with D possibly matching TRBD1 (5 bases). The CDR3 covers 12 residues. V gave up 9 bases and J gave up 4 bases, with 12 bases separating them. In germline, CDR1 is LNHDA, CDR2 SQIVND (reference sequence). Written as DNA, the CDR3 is TGTGCCAGCACGTATAGGGGCTATGGCTACACCTTC. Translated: CASTYRGYGYTF.

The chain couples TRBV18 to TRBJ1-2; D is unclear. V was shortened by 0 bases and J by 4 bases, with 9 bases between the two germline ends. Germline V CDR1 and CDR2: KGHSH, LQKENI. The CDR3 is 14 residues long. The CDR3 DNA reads TGTGCCAGCTCACCACCCACAGAAACCTATGGCTACACCTTC. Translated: CASSPPTETYGYTF.

CDR3 coding DNA: TGTGCCAGCAGCTTAGGGACAGGGGGCTCAGGGGAGCTGTTTTTT. This gives the protein CASSLGTGGSGELFF. This rearrangement joins TRBV7-6 to TRBJ2-2; 11 positions match TRBD1. The CDR3 contains 15 residues. Losses at the gene ends were 1 base for V and 8 bases for J; bases not matched to a gene: 3. Per germline, CDR1 SGHVS and CDR2 FNYEAQ.

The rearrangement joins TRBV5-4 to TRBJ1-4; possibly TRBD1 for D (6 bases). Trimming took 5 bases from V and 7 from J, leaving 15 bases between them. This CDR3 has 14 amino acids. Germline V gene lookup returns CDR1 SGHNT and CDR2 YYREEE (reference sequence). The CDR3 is CASSQGTYAEKLFF. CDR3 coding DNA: TGTGCCAGCAGTCAGGGGACCTACGCTGAAAAACTGTTTTTT.

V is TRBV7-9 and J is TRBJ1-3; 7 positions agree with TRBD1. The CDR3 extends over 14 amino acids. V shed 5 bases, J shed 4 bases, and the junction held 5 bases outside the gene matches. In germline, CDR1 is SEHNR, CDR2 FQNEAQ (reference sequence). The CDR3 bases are TGTGCCAGCAGCCGACAGGGCGACGGAAACACCATATATTTT. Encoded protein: CASSRQGDGNTIYF.

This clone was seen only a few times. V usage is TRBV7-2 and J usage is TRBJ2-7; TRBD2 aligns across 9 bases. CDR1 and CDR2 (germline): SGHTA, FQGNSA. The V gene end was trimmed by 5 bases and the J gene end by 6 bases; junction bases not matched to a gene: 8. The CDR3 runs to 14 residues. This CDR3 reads CASSPSGTSSEQYF. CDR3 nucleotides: TGTGCCAGCAGCCCTTCCGGGACTAGCAGCGAGCAGTACTTC.